What follows is one T cell receptor (beta chain) and its context. Its antigen is still unknown. The data belong to a study of CXCR3-negative and CXCR3-positive naive CD8 T cells. Germline loops: CDR1 SQVTM, CDR2 ANQGSEA. This CDR3 is 16 amino acids long. Whole-study results and caveats: Naive CXCR3-positive and CXCR3-negative cells shared TRBV-TRBJ usage; memory cells diverged. Comparably high diversity marked both naive subsets, whereas memory CD8+ cells had much lower diversity.

Each CD8+ T cell subset was flow-sorted in triplicate. Every sort contained approximately 300,000 cells. With UMI labels, 5' RACE was used to prepare the TRB cDNA libraries. No DNA is given; TCRdb re-called the 5' RACE reads and lists each CDR3 protein once. Its clone listing holds 45,000 to 55,000 distinct CDR3 sequences. This TCR derives from a human donor in good health. Some clones in this sample may be carry-over from other donors' samples. The chain combines TRBV29-1 with TRBJ2-1; TCRdb returns TRBD2, unconfirmable since there is no DNA. Material: memory CD8+ T cells from blood. This CDR3 is CSVVQGASGAYNEQFF.